These 16 T cell receptor beta chains share one sample of origin, sequenced in a study of regulatory T cells in long-lasting Graves disease. Arm-PCR with iRepertoire HTBI primers amplified the CDR3 regions for these TCR beta libraries. TCRdb ran MiXCR on the multiplex PCR reads and lists one entry per CDR3 protein. Here the sample spans approximately 300,000 distinct CDR3 sequences, 18% being singletons. Time point here: newly diagnosed GD, antithyroid drugs for less than 3 months. RNA isolated from PBMCs was used to make the TCR library. The sample here was peripheral blood mononuclear cells (PBMCs), taken at new diagnosis, from a patient treated with antithyroid drugs. These receptors all stem from a female donor with Graves disease.

This clonotype was recorded at least ten times. The J gene is TRBJ2-7, the V gene TRBV28; 13 bases line up with TRBD2. J gave up 4 bases and V 6 bases, and 3 bases lay outside the gene matches. The germline CDR1 and CDR2 sequences are MDHEN and SYDVKM. This CDR3 has 14 amino acids. The CDR3 protein is CASRGTSGIYEQYF. The CDR3 nucleotides read TGTGCCAGCAGAGGGACTAGCGGGATATACGAGCAGTACTTC.

This clonotype showed up many times. The chain couples TRBV5-4 to TRBJ2-3; D gene uncertain. The germline V and J ends were trimmed by 3 bases and 5 bases, with 10 bases remaining between them. The CDR3 runs 13 residues. Germline V gene data show CDR1 as SGHNT and CDR2 as YYREEE (reference sequence). The CDR3 coding sequence is TGTGCCAGCAGCTCGGAAAGAGGAGATACGCAGTATTTT. Residues: CASSSERGDTQYF.

This rearrangement joins TRBV15 to TRBJ2-7, with a weak D call TRBD2 (8 bases). Per germline, CDR1 LNHNV and CDR2 YYDKDF (reference sequence). This CDR3 is built from 15 residues. Trimming shortened V by 5 bases and J by 2 bases, and 16 bases separated the two germline ends. The CDR3 loop reads CATSPGGAGAYEQYF. DNA of the CDR3: TGTGCCACCAGCCCAGGGGGAGCGGGGGCCTACGAGCAGTACTTC.

This sequence joins TRBV2 and TRBJ2-7, with D unclear. Germline CDR1 and CDR2: SNHLY and FYNNEI. The CDR3 runs 13 residues. V shed 5 bases and J shed 3 bases, with 11 bases lying between them. The CDR3 DNA reads TGTGCCAGCAGTACCGACACCTACTACGAGCAGTACTTC. Its translation: CASSTDTYYEQYF.

This clonotype has a count of ten or more. The chain employs TRBV20-1 and TRBJ2-7; D not certain. There are 14 residues in the CDR3. Germline lookup yields CDR1 DFQATT and CDR2 SNEGSKA (reference sequence). Trimming took 1 base from V and 2 from J, leaving 12 bases between them. The CDR3 sequence: CSARVSQLAYEQYF. CDR3 nucleotide sequence: TGCAGTGCTAGAGTGTCCCAGTTGGCCTACGAGCAGTACTTC.

Regarding this clonotype: It may be a read error: a sequence one base away is much more abundant. V is TRBV19 and J is TRBJ2-1; the D is unclear. Germline CDR1 and CDR2: LNHDA and SQIVND (reference sequence). This CDR3 region has 13 residues. Trimming cost V 0 bases and J 10 bases, with 10 bases left between them. The CDR3 reads CASSIDLEYEQFF. In nucleotides, the CDR3 is TGTGCCAGTAGTATAGATCTGGAATACGAGCAGTTCTTC.

In its sample, this clonotype was seen many times. V is TRBV6-5 and J is TRBJ2-5; 8 nucleotides agree with TRBD2. This CDR3 region has 16 residues. Germline V CDR1 and CDR2: MNHEY, SVGAGI. Trimming removed 2 bases from V and 5 bases from J; junction bases left unmatched: 10. For the CDR3, the DNA is TGTGCCAGCAGTTACGACGTTAGCGGGAATGCGGAGACCCAGTACTTC. Translating it yields CASSYDVSGNAETQYF.

The chain is built from TRBV20-1 and TRBJ2-1, with 11 positions matching TRBD2. Germline V gene sequence: CDR1 DFQATT, CDR2 SNEGSKA (reference sequence). With V trimmed by 4 bases and J by 7 bases, 6 bases remained unmatched. The CDR3 loop spans 14 amino acids. CDR3 region: CSATTSGIFNEQFF. The CDR3 DNA reads TGCAGTGCTACGACTAGCGGGATCTTTAATGAGCAGTTCTTC.

This clonotype occurred a few times. This may be a read error, as it is one base from a much larger clone. The chain links TRBV12-3 or TRBV12-4 to TRBJ1-1, with D unclear. The CDR3 covers 12 residues. V was trimmed by 4 bases and J by 6 bases, leaving 9 bases between them. The CDR3 protein is CASSSFGAEAFF. The CDR3 DNA sequence: TGTGCCAGCAGTTCATTCGGGGCTGAAGCTTTCTTT.

This clonotype was seen ten or more times. V is TRBV19 and J is TRBJ1-6; D is ambiguous. Trimming stripped 3 bases from V and 7 bases from J, with 4 bases between. The length of the CDR3 is 12 residues. The V gene's germline CDR1 is LNHDA and CDR2 SQIVND (reference sequence). In DNA, the CDR3 is TGTGCCAGTAGTATTATCAATTCACCCCTCCACTTT. It codes for CASSIINSPLHF. Together with reference TRBV19 and TRBJ1-6, the CDR3 gives the full variable domain: DGGITQSPKYLFRKEGQNVTLSCEQNLNHDAMYWYRQDPGQGLRLIYYSQIVNDFQKGDIAEGYSVSREKKESFPLTVTSAQKNPTAFYLCASSIINSPLHFGNGTRLTVT.

The table lists this clonotype with many counts. The chain joins TRBV19 to TRBJ1-2; 7 bases map to TRBD1. Germline CDR1 and CDR2: LNHDA and SQIVND (reference sequence). The CDR3 covers 14 residues. J lost 7 bases, V lost 6 bases, and 11 bases had no gene match. The CDR3 here is CASRYRGHTPGYTF. CDR3 nucleotide sequence: TGTGCCAGTAGGTACAGGGGCCATACGCCTGGCTACACCTTC.

In this sample, this clonotype turned up a few times. Possible read error: a much larger clone is one base away. The chain links TRBV11-1 to TRBJ2-7; possible D gene TRBD1, 6 bases. V was clipped by 5 bases and J by 3 bases, with 20 bases between them. The length of the CDR3 is 16 residues. Germline-derived CDR1 and CDR2 are SGHAT and FQDESV (reference sequence). As DNA, the CDR3 is TGTGCCAGCAGCGGGGGCAGGAGTAGTTCGTACTACGAGCAGTACTTC. Its protein product is CASSGGRSSSYYEQYF. Using reference TRBV11-1 and TRBJ2-7 for the parts outside the CDR3, the full variable domain is EAEVAQSPRYKITEKSQAVAFWCDPISGHATLYWYRQILGQGPELLVQFQDESVVDDSQLPKDRFSAERLKGVDSTLKIQPAELGDSAMYLCASSGGRSSSYYEQYFGPGTRLTVT.

This rearrangement joins TRBV19 to TRBJ2-2; 7 nucleotides align to TRBD2. The CDR3 runs to 17 residues. Germline V gives CDR1 LNHDA, CDR2 SQIVND (reference sequence). Trimming at V came to 9 bases and at J to 0 bases, leaving 13 bases not matched to a gene. CDR3 amino acids: CASRHGLVGSNTGELFF. The CDR3 coding sequence is TGTGCCAGCAGACATGGACTAGTAGGATCGAACACCGGGGAGCTGTTTTTT.

This clonotype was recorded many times. The V call is TRBV10-3, the J call TRBJ1-1; the match to TRBD1 covers 11 bases. Germline CDR1 ENHRY, CDR2 SYGVKD. The CDR3 is 17 residues long. The trim removed 6 bases at V and 0 bases at J, leaving 9 bases unmatched. CDR3 coding DNA: TGTGCCATCAGCGGACAGGGGGCCCTTCGACTGAACACTGAAGCTTTCTTT. This codes for CAISGQGALRLNTEAFF.

This clonotype was observed at least ten times. This rearrangement joins TRBV20-1 to TRBJ2-1; 15 bases agree with TRBD2. Germline values: CDR1 DFQATT, CDR2 SNEGSKA (reference sequence). The CDR3 is made up of 16 amino acids. The V and J ends lost 6 bases and 7 bases, in that order; junction bases with no gene match: 10. CDR3 coding DNA: TGCAGTGCCGCGGGACTAGCGGGAGGACGGGGGAATGAGCAGTTCTTC. Residues: CSAAGLAGGRGNEQFF.

This clonotype was seen repeatedly, ten times or more. CDR3 protein: CATSDSPGHSNQPQHF. DNA for the CDR3: TGTGCCACCAGTGATTCTCCTGGGCATAGCAATCAGCCCCAGCATTTT. The rearrangement uses TRBV24-1 and TRBJ1-5; D not resolved. Germline-derived CDR1 and CDR2 are KGHDR and SFDVKD. The CDR3 runs to 16 residues. V lost 2 bases, J lost 0 bases, and 10 bases lay in between.